The 2 T cell receptor beta chains below were found in one sample sequenced in a study of cytomegalovirus exposure and HLA in healthy donors (dated by TCRdb to 2016 to 2017). The library came from the immunoSEQ multiplex PCR assay. For the multiplex PCR, a mixture combining 60 forward primers for TCR Vbeta segments and 13 reverse primers for TCR Jbeta segments was used. TCRdb obtained this table from immuneACCESS and retained in-frame rearrangements with V and J assigned. These tables miss some clones; where compared with another copy, unresolved V genes account for less than half of the shortfall, and the remainder is unexplained. The sample data list about 94,000 clones, and more than 60% of these were observed just once. The top ten constitute 3.9% of the sample. Sequences were obtained from PBMCs. Source of these receptors: a man aged 25 to 45 in good health and CMV-seronegative.

V is TRBV6-1 and J is TRBJ1-2; 11 bases align to TRBD1. The length of the CDR3 is 14 residues. Germline V gives CDR1 MNHNS, CDR2 SASEGT. After removal of 8 bases from V and 5 bases from J, the junction contained 7 bases not matched to a gene. The CDR3 region has the DNA TGTGCCAGCGGGACAGGGGGGGTTGGGTATGGCTACACCTTC. Amino acid sequence: CASGTGGVGYGYTF.

This clone was counted a few times. The rearrangement joins TRBV11-2 to TRBJ1-4; D remains unclear. Deletions cut 7 bases from V and 4 bases from J, with 10 bases between. CDR3 length: 13 amino acids. Per the germline V gene, CDR1 is SGHAT and CDR2 is FQNNGV. The CDR3 bases are TGTGCCAGCAACAAGAAAGATAATGAAAAACTGTTTTTT. Translated, it gives CASNKKDNEKLFF.